These T cell receptor beta chains were read from a single sample in a study of blood T cells in healthy people across ages. TCRdb reanalysed the 5' RACE reads using MiXCR and keeps one entry per CDR3 protein. The table records around 1,500,000 distinct CDR3 sequences, roughly 40% of them present only once. The specimen was blood. These receptors were obtained from a woman younger than 35 in good health. The CDR3 runs from the conserved cysteine through the conserved F or W. The order of the fields is clone size, J gene, D gene, V gene, CDR3 DNA, CDR3 protein. D genes are given only for firm matches. For some rows the clone size is stated as once, few or many, or as a class when expanded; others skip it.

abundance: .
j_gene: TRBJ2-7
d_gene: .
v_gene: TRBV6-5
CDR3nt: TGTGCCAGCAGTTACTCGCGGGGTCAGGCCTTGTCGGTCGAGCAGTACTTC
CDR3aa: CASSYSRGQALSVEQYF

abundance: .
j_gene: TRBJ1-5
d_gene: TRBD1
v_gene: TRBV20-1
CDR3nt: TGCAGTGCGCCGGACAGGGGAGGAAGCAATCAGCCCCAGCATTTT
CDR3aa: CSAPDRGGSNQPQHF

abundance: .
j_gene: TRBJ2-3
d_gene: TRBD2
v_gene: TRBV7-9
CDR3nt: TGTGCCAGCAGCGGGGGGGAAGCGACTAGCACAGATACGCAGTATTTT
CDR3aa: CASSGGEATSTDTQYF

abundance: once
j_gene: TRBJ2-5
d_gene: TRBD2
v_gene: TRBV27
CDR3nt: TGTGCCAGCAGCTATCCCCCGGGACTAGCGGGCCATAATGAGCAGTACTTC
CDR3aa: CASSYPPGLAGHNEQYF

abundance: .
j_gene: TRBJ1-5
d_gene: TRBD1
v_gene: TRBV27
CDR3nt: TGTGCCAGCACCGTGACAGGGGCTAGCAATCAGCCCCAGCATTTT
CDR3aa: CASTVTGASNQPQHF

abundance: few
j_gene: TRBJ1-4
d_gene: TRBD1
v_gene: TRBV20-1
CDR3nt: TGCAGTGCTAGAGGACAGGGGACTAATGAAAAACTGTTTTTT
CDR3aa: CSARGQGTNEKLFF

abundance: .
j_gene: TRBJ1-1
d_gene: TRBD1
v_gene: TRBV30
CDR3nt: TGTGCCTGGAGTGTACGGGGGACAGGTTTTAGAGGAACTGAAGCTTTCTTT
CDR3aa: CAWSVRGTGFRGTEAFF

abundance: once
j_gene: TRBJ1-2
d_gene: TRBD1
v_gene: TRBV6-2/TRBV6-3
CDR3nt: TGTGCCAGCAGACTAACAGGGGGCCGGAGTGGCTACACCTTC
CDR3aa: CASRLTGGRSGYTF

abundance: .
j_gene: TRBJ2-3
d_gene: TRBD2
v_gene: TRBV6-5
CDR3nt: TGTGCCAGCACGGCGGGAGAGGCTAGCACAGATACGCAGTATTTT
CDR3aa: CASTAGEASTDTQYF

abundance: .
j_gene: TRBJ2-7
d_gene: TRBD1
v_gene: TRBV20-1
CDR3nt: TGCAGTGCTACTGGGGACAGAAGCTCCGACGAGCAGTACTTC
CDR3aa: CSATGDRSSDEQYF

abundance: .
j_gene: TRBJ2-1
d_gene: TRBD2
v_gene: TRBV20-1
CDR3nt: TGCAGTGCTAGAGTACGGGACTACGTAGGGTGGCCATACAATGAGCAGTTCTTC
CDR3aa: CSARVRDYVGWPYNEQFF

abundance: .
j_gene: TRBJ2-7
d_gene: .
v_gene: TRBV14
CDR3nt: TGTGCCAGCAGCGAGAGGGCCTCTCGGGCCTACGAGCAGTACTTC
CDR3aa: CASSERASRAYEQYF

abundance: .
j_gene: TRBJ2-3
d_gene: .
v_gene: TRBV5-1
CDR3nt: TGCGCCAGCAGCCCCGGACACCTCGTCCGCACAGATACGCAGTATTTT
CDR3aa: CASSPGHLVRTDTQYF

abundance: few
j_gene: TRBJ1-2
d_gene: .
v_gene: TRBV12-5
CDR3nt: TGTGCTAGTGGCCCACCACGCCCTGGGAACAACTATGGCTACACCTTC
CDR3aa: CASGPPRPGNNYGYTF

abundance: .
j_gene: TRBJ2-3
d_gene: .
v_gene: TRBV30
CDR3nt: TGTGCCTGGAATCCAGGGATAGGGGATACGCAGTATTTT
CDR3aa: CAWNPGIGDTQYF

abundance: few
j_gene: TRBJ2-5
d_gene: .
v_gene: TRBV12-3/TRBV12-4
CDR3nt: TGTGCCAGCAGTTTAGCTGGGCCCTACCAGTACTTC
CDR3aa: CASSLAGPYQYF

abundance: .
j_gene: TRBJ2-5
d_gene: .
v_gene: TRBV12-3/TRBV12-4
CDR3nt: TGTGCCAGCAGACGGCCTGGGGCAGAGACCCAGTACTTC
CDR3aa: CASRRPGAETQYF

abundance: few
j_gene: TRBJ2-7
d_gene: TRBD2
v_gene: TRBV5-5
CDR3nt: TGTGCCAGCCACATAGCGGGAAGCTACGAGCAGTACTTC
CDR3aa: CASHIAGSYEQYF

abundance: .
j_gene: TRBJ2-1
d_gene: .
v_gene: TRBV15
CDR3nt: TGTGCCACCAGCAGAGATGCGAGGCAGTACAATGAGCAGTTCTTC
CDR3aa: CATSRDARQYNEQFF

abundance: .
j_gene: TRBJ1-1
d_gene: TRBD1
v_gene: TRBV6-1
CDR3nt: TGTGCCAGCAGTGACAGGGGGGGTAGGGGGGCTTTCTTT
CDR3aa: CASSDRGGRGAFF

abundance: few
j_gene: TRBJ1-1
d_gene: TRBD1
v_gene: TRBV18
CDR3nt: TGTGCCAGCTCATTGGACAGGGCGACTGAAGCTTTCTTT
CDR3aa: CASSLDRATEAFF

abundance: few
j_gene: TRBJ2-1
d_gene: .
v_gene: TRBV7-2
CDR3nt: TGTGCCAGCAGCTTAATAGGTGGGGGGCGATACAATGAGCAGTTCTTC
CDR3aa: CASSLIGGGRYNEQFF

abundance: many
j_gene: TRBJ2-7
d_gene: TRBD1
v_gene: TRBV29-1
CDR3nt: TGCAGCGCCGGACAGGGTGGTTACGAGCAGTACTTC
CDR3aa: CSAGQGGYEQYF

abundance: .
j_gene: TRBJ2-3
d_gene: TRBD2
v_gene: TRBV20-1
CDR3nt: TGCAGTGCCAAACTAGCGACTAGCACAGATACGCAGTATTTT
CDR3aa: CSAKLATSTDTQYF

abundance: few
j_gene: TRBJ2-7
d_gene: .
v_gene: TRBV3-1
CDR3nt: TGTGCCAGCAGCCAAACCCGGGTTGCGACCTACGAGCAGTACTTC
CDR3aa: CASSQTRVATYEQYF

abundance: .
j_gene: TRBJ1-6
d_gene: .
v_gene: TRBV27
CDR3nt: TGTGCCAGCAGCCCCGGGGGACACTATAATTCACCCCTCCACTTT
CDR3aa: CASSPGGHYNSPLHF